These T cell receptor beta chains were read from a single sample in a study of CD8 T cells in ankylosing spondylitis. TCRdb fed the 5' RACE reads into MiXCR, producing one record per CDR3 protein. The sample includes under 200,000 distinct CDR3 sequences, more than 9% of them seen just once. Sequenced input: blood, either unsorted or a sorted T cell fraction (not recorded which). All receptors derive from a male donor with ankylosing spondylitis or in good health (not recorded which). The CDR3 runs from the conserved cysteine through the conserved F or W. Fields, in order: V gene, J gene, clone size, D gene, CDR3 length, CDR3 protein, CDR3 DNA. A D gene is named only where the DNA matches it firmly. Expanded clones get a size class; other rows say once, few or many, or leave the size out.

>TRBV7-9|TRBJ2-5|.|.|14
CASSPSTPPQTQYF
TGTGCCAGCAGCCCGTCGACACCGCCCCAGACCCAGTACTTC
>TRBV25-1|TRBJ2-7|.|.|13
CASSDRGYYEQYF
TGTGCCAGCAGTGACCGGGGATACTACGAGCAGTACTTC
>TRBV5-1|TRBJ1-1|many|TRBD1|13
CASSLTGVTEAFF
TGCGCCAGCAGCTTGACAGGGGTCACTGAAGCTTTCTTT
>TRBV7-9|TRBJ2-2|few|TRBD1|12
CASSQGTAYLFF
TGTGCCAGCAGCCAAGGGACAGCCTACTTGTTTTTT
>TRBV20-1|TRBJ1-5|.|.|13
CSASWGLDQPQHF
TGCAGTGCTAGCTGGGGGCTAGATCAGCCCCAGCATTTT
>TRBV20-1|TRBJ2-5|many|TRBD1|14
CSARGTGGDRDQYF
TGCAGTGCTAGGGGGACAGGCGGGGATAGGGACCAGTACTTC
>TRBV7-9|TRBJ2-1|few|.|14
CASSLGLLDHEQFF
TGTGCCAGCAGCTTGGGACTCCTGGATCATGAGCAGTTCTTC
>TRBV12-3/TRBV12-4|TRBJ1-1|many|.|12
CASSLIGTEAFF
TGTGCCAGCAGTTTAATAGGGACTGAAGCTTTCTTT
>TRBV2|TRBJ2-1|many|.|14
CASSEYVSYNEQFF
TGTGCCAGCAGTGAGTACGTCTCCTACAATGAGCAGTTCTTC
>TRBV28|TRBJ1-4|.|.|14
CASSRRTTNEKLFF
TGTGCCAGCAGTCGACGAACAACTAATGAAAAACTGTTTTTT
>TRBV5-1|TRBJ1-5|many|.|14
CASSYDRPYQPQHF
TGCGCCAGCAGCTACGACAGGCCCTATCAGCCCCAGCATTTT
>TRBV5-1|TRBJ2-2|many|.|15
CASSLLTGPTGELFF
TGCGCCAGCAGCTTGTTGACAGGTCCCACCGGGGAGCTGTTTTTT
>TRBV29-1|TRBJ2-3|few|TRBD1|13
CSVYQGAADTQYF
TGCAGCGTTTATCAGGGGGCCGCAGATACGCAGTATTTT
>TRBV20-1|TRBJ2-7|many|.|16
CSAGQLRGASSYEQYF
TGCAGTGCTGGACAACTACGAGGGGCCAGCTCCTACGAGCAGTACTTC
>TRBV5-1|TRBJ2-2|many|.|14
CASTTEEGTGELFF
TGCGCCAGCACGACGGAGGAGGGGACCGGGGAGCTGTTTTTT
>TRBV7-6|TRBJ2-1|many|TRBD1|15
CASSLRTGGIGEQFF
TGTGCCAGCAGCTTAAGGACAGGGGGAATTGGCGAGCAGTTCTTC
>TRBV11-3|TRBJ2-1|.|TRBD2|17
CASSLDATSGGYNEQFF
TGTGCCAGCAGCTTAGATGCCACCAGCGGGGGGTACAATGAGCAGTTCTTC
>TRBV12-3/TRBV12-4|TRBJ1-4|many|.|13
CASSQAGSEKLFF
TGTGCCAGCAGTCAGGCAGGGAGTGAAAAACTGTTTTTT
>TRBV10-2|TRBJ1-6|many|.|14
CASSRDRSATPLHF
TGCGCCAGCAGTCGCGACAGGTCGGCGACACCCCTCCACTTT
>TRBV5-5|TRBJ2-2|many|.|13
CASSPGGTGELFF
TGTGCCAGCAGCCCGGGTGGCACCGGGGAGCTGTTTTTT
>TRBV6-1|TRBJ2-4|many|TRBD2|16
CASTSPMGGDKGIQYF
TGTGCCAGCACCTCCCCTATGGGGGGGGATAAGGGCATTCAGTACTTC
>TRBV5-1|TRBJ1-2|many|TRBD1|13
CASSPSTGQGYTF
TGCGCCAGCAGCCCTTCGACAGGGCAGGGCTACACCTTC
>TRBV3-1|TRBJ1-1|many|.|14
CASSQEGTWTEAFF
TGTGCCAGCAGCCAAGAGGGGACGTGGACTGAAGCTTTCTTT